The 20 T cell receptor beta chains below come from one sample, sequenced in a study of shared clonotypes between healthy human individuals. TCRdb's table, derived via immunoSEQ multiplex PCR, lists solely in-frame clones and lacks some. Among roughly 500,000 clones, over 65% were seen once, and the ten largest hold 13%. The sample taken for sequencing was PBMCs. Receptor source: a woman aged 40 to 49 in good health. Some clones in this sample may be carry-over from other donors' samples.

This clone was counted ten times or more. The germline gene is not matched at one end of the junction; a read error may be the cause. This chain links TRBV18 with TRBJ2-7, with D possibly matching TRBD2 (6 bases). CDR3 size: 19 residues. In germline, CDR1 is KGHSH, CDR2 LQKENI. This CDR3 is CASAPEKWGVKQFPYEQYF. The CDR3 DNA reads as TGTGCCAGCGCACCCGAAAAGTGGGGGGTAAAACAGTTCCCCTACGAGCAGTACTTC.

The chain has TRBV7-9 and TRBJ1-1; no definite D call. Germline values: CDR1 SEHNR, CDR2 FQNEAQ (reference sequence). V was pared by 1 base and J by 0 bases, with 9 bases between. The CDR3 extends over 15 amino acids. CDR3 in DNA: TGTGCCAGCAGCTTAGAGCGCCTCATGAACACTGAAGCTTTCTTT. Amino acids: CASSLERLMNTEAFF.

The chain carries TRBV7-9 and TRBJ2-1; 11 bases match TRBD2. J gave up 7 bases and V 6 bases, and 14 bases lay outside the gene matches. This CDR3 has 17 residues. CDR1 SEHNR and CDR2 FQNEAQ come from the germline V gene (reference sequence). The CDR3 DNA reads as TGTGCCAGCAGTTCCTATAAACTAGCGGGAGTGCAGAATGAGCAGTTCTTC. Protein: CASSSYKLAGVQNEQFF.

This chain links TRBV5-1 with TRBJ2-5; 11 positions agree with TRBD2. Losses at the gene ends were 0 bases for V and 4 bases for J; bases not matched to a gene: 5. Germline lookup yields CDR1 SGHRS and CDR2 YFSETQ. The CDR3 runs to 16 residues. DNA of the CDR3: TGCGCCAGCAGCTTGGCGACTAGCGGGGCGGGAGAGACCCAGTACTTC. This encodes CASSLATSGAGETQYF.

The chain couples TRBV21-1 to TRBJ2-7; the table's TRBD1 call for D was not verified on the DNA. TRBV21-1 is marked as a pseudogene. CDR3 length equals 19 residues. CDR3 loop: CASSLQVGFRQADSGEQYF. The CDR3, as DNA: TGTGCCAGCAGCCTCCAAGTTGGTTTCCGACAGGCCGACTCAGGGGAGCAGTACTTC.

The V gene is TRBV5-1, the J gene TRBJ2-6, with 7 nucleotides matching TRBD1. Unmatched junction bases numbered 7, after V lost 1 base and J lost 0 bases. The germline V gene has CDR1 SGHRS and CDR2 YFSETQ. This CDR3 contains 18 residues. CDR3 residues: CASSLRRGPGSGANVLTF. In DNA form, the CDR3 reads TGCGCCAGCAGCTTGAGAAGGGGGCCAGGCTCTGGGGCCAACGTCCTGACTTTC.

The chain joins TRBV6-5 to TRBJ2-1; 7 bases fit TRBD2. The junction had 6 bases not matched to a gene; V was cut back by 6 bases and J by 7 bases. Per germline, CDR1 MNHEY and CDR2 SVGAGI. The CDR3 consists of 13 residues. CDR3 sequence: CASRGGSSNEQFF. CDR3 bases: TGTGCCAGCAGGGGAGGGAGTAGTAATGAGCAGTTCTTC.

This clone was detected once. The chain joins TRBV11-2 to TRBJ1-1; 8 nucleotides line up with TRBD1. Germline-derived CDR1 and CDR2 are SGHAT and FQNNGV. V shed 5 bases, J shed 1 base, and the junction held 6 bases outside the gene matches. CDR3 length: 15 residues. The CDR3 nucleotides read TGTGCCAGCAGCCCACGGACAGGGACGAACACTGAAGCTTTCTTT. This sequence encodes CASSPRTGTNTEAFF.

The chain recombines TRBV30 with TRBJ2-7, with D maybe TRBD1 (6 bases). CDR1 is GTSNPN and CDR2 is SVGIG in the germline V gene (reference sequence). V was trimmed by 2 bases and J by 3 bases, leaving 26 bases between them. There are 18 residues in the CDR3. CDR3 loop: CAWSPRTENADTNYEQYF. The CDR3 nucleotides are TGTGCCTGGAGTCCACGGACAGAGAACGCAGATACGAACTACGAGCAGTACTTC.

The rearrangement links TRBV9 to TRBJ2-1, with 12 bases that match TRBD2. V was clipped by 4 bases and J by 12 bases; unmatched bases: 8. The CDR3 extends over 14 amino acids. Germline CDR1 SGDLS, CDR2 YYNGEE. CDR3 coding DNA: TGTGCCAGCAGCCCACGACTAGCGGGGGTGGCGCAGTTCTTC. Amino acids: CASSPRLAGVAQFF.

This clone has only one observation. This sequence joins TRBV6-5 and TRBJ2-2; a possible D gene is TRBD1 (6 bases). V lost 2 bases and J lost 6, with 7 bases in between. The germline CDR1 and CDR2 sequences are MNHEY and SVGAGI. The CDR3 runs 13 residues. The CDR3 nucleotides are TGTGCCAGCAGTTACGGGGGCTCCGGGGAGCTGTTTTTT. This codes for CASSYGGSGELFF.

The chain employs TRBV7-2 and TRBJ2-5; D tentatively reads TRBD1 or TRBD2 (5 bases each). Germline assignment: CDR1 SGHTA and CDR2 FQGNSA. V was trimmed by 5 bases and J by 3 bases, leaving 13 bases between them. The CDR3 runs to 14 residues. The CDR3 DNA is TGTGCCAGCAGCCTGGGGCGGGCCGAAGAGACCCAGTACTTC. Translation gives CASSLGRAEETQYF.

V is TRBV27 and J is TRBJ2-7; D gene uncertain. Germline V gives CDR1 MNHEY, CDR2 SMNVEV (reference sequence). V was cut by 2 bases and J by 6 bases, with 11 bases left in between. This CDR3 is built from 13 residues. The DNA for the CDR3 is TGTGCCAGCAGTTTAAGGACGCCAGCCGAGCAGTACTTC. Protein sequence: CASSLRTPAEQYF.

The chain uses TRBV28 and TRBJ2-3, with a tentative D call TRBD1 (5 bases). Trimming stripped 4 bases from V and 0 bases from J, with 17 bases between. In germline, CDR1 is MDHEN, CDR2 SYDVKM. This CDR3 is 17 amino acids long. This CDR3 reads CASSSPRGSTSTDTQYF. The CDR3 DNA reads as TGTGCCAGCAGTTCTCCTAGGGGTAGCACAAGCACAGATACGCAGTATTTT.

This clone has a handful of counts. The chain recombines TRBV14 with TRBJ2-1; D may correspond to TRBD1 or TRBD2 (5 bases each). The CDR3 totals 15 residues. The germline V gene has CDR1 SGHDN and CDR2 FVKESK. V lost 1 base and J lost 7, with 14 bases in between. In nucleotides, the CDR3 is TGTGCCAGCAGCCAAGGGAAGGGGCGCGGGAATGAGCAGTTCTTC. Translated: CASSQGKGRGNEQFF.

V gene TRBV5-6 combines with J gene TRBJ1-4; D perhaps matches TRBD1 (6 bases). Germline V gene lookup returns CDR1 SGHDT and CDR2 YYEEEE. Trimming stripped 2 bases from V and 6 bases from J, with 14 bases between. CDR3 length: 15 residues. The CDR3 protein is CASSFAGRGHEKLFF. CDR3 bases: TGTGCCAGCAGCTTCGCAGGGCGGGGGCATGAAAAACTGTTTTTT.

V and J are TRBV18 and TRBJ2-2; D is undetermined. Germline CDR1 KGHSH, CDR2 LQKENI. The CDR3 totals 15 residues. V lost 1 base, J lost 2 bases, and 8 bases lay in between. CDR3: CASSPRDDNTGELFF. The CDR3 nucleotides read TGTGCCAGCTCACCACGTGACGACAACACCGGGGAGCTGTTTTTT.

This clone was counted once. This likely reflects a read error, since a far larger clone is one base away. V and J are TRBV6-5 and TRBJ2-3, with D perhaps TRBD1 or TRBD2 (5 bases each). The germline gives CDR1 MNHEY, CDR2 SVGAGI. This CDR3 has 13 residues. The CDR3 loop is CASSEGKGTRGNF. CDR3 nucleotide sequence: TGTGCCAGCAGCGAAGGCAAAGGGACGAGAGGGAATTTT.

The chain employs TRBV27 and TRBJ2-2; 9 bases align to TRBD1. The CDR3 length is 14 residues. The germline gives CDR1 MNHEY, CDR2 SMNVEV (reference sequence). The CDR3 spells CATEGQGNTGELFF. CDR3 bases: TGTGCTACGGAGGGACAGGGGAACACCGGGGAGCTGTTTTTT.

Comments on this clone: This may arise from a read error, as a much more abundant clone is one base away. The V gene is TRBV19, the J gene TRBJ1-1; D is possibly TRBD1 (5 bases). V was clipped by 3 bases and J by 3 bases, with 14 bases between them. Germline lookup yields CDR1 LNHDA and CDR2 SQIVND (reference sequence). The CDR3 totals 15 residues. The CDR3, as DNA: TGTGCCAGTAGTATTGGGACGAGAACGGACACTGAAGCTTTCTTT. Translating it yields CASSIGTRTDTEAFF.